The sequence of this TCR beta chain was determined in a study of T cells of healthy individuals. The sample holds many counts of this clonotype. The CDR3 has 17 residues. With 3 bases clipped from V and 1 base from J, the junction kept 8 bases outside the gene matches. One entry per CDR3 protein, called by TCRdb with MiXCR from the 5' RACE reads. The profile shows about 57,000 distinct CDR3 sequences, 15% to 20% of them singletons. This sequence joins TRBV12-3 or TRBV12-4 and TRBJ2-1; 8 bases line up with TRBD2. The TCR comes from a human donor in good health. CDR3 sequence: CASSLSSGVGSYNEQFF. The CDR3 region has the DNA TGTGCCAGCAGTTTGAGTAGCGGGGTCGGATCCTACAATGAGCAGTTCTTC.